This paragraph covers one T cell receptor (beta chain) sequence. What it recognizes is unknown. This sample is part of a study of vaccination and CD4 T cells after COVID-19. This CDR3 spans 10 amino acids. Germline lookup yields CDR1 MNHNS and CDR2 SASEGT. Trimming took off 4 bases at V and 8 bases at J, with 5 bases between the two ends. The sample's treatment: approximately nine-day PBMC culture with coronavirus spike peptide pools or control peptides (ViraFEST assay). CD4+ T cells of the unexposed donor were collected before the COVID-19 pandemic (2011-2018). The Oncomine TCR Beta short-read assay was applied to DNA of cultured CD4+ T cells. Each CDR3 protein gets one entry after TCRdb re-called the PCR reads with MiXCR. The repertoire holds approximately 7,100 distinct CDR3 sequences, with about 41% as singletons.

Sequenced input: CD4+ T cells from blood, cultured in vitro. The source is a human donor in good health. The chain has TRBV6-1 and TRBJ1-1; D gene uncertain. The CDR3 here is CASSGPEAFF. The CDR3 nucleotides are TGTGCCAGCAGTGGCCCAGAAGCTTTCTTT.